The subject of this entry is one T cell receptor (beta chain). TCRdb keeps only in-frame clones here, not all; method: immunoSEQ multiplex PCR. The sample carries about 79,000 clones, roughly 93% recorded once. The CDR3 runs to 14 residues. V was pared by 2 bases and J by 2 bases, with 11 bases between. CDR1 and CDR2 (germline): SGHNT, YYREEE (reference sequence). The data stem from a study of T cell changes during pregnancy in multiple sclerosis. V gene TRBV5-4 combines with J gene TRBJ2-7; D is possibly TRBD2 (6 bases). The specimen was peripheral blood, collected in the second trimester of pregnancy. The receptor was isolated from a female donor in good health, enrolled as a control in a pregnancy study. CDR3: CASSFAGKPYEQYF. The CDR3 region has the DNA TGTGCCAGCAGCTTCGCGGGGAAGCCCTACGAGCAGTACTTC.